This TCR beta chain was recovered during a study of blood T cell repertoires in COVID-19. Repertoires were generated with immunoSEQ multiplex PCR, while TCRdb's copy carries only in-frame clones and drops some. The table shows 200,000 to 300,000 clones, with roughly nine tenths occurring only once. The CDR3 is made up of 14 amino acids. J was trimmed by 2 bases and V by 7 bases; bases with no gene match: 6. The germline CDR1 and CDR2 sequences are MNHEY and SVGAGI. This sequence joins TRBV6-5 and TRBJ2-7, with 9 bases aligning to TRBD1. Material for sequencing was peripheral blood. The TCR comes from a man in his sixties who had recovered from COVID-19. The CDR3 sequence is CASIGQGRTYEQYF. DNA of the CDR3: TGTGCCAGCATAGGACAGGGGCGAACCTACGAGCAGTACTTC.